Listed below are T cell receptor beta chains from one sample, sequenced in a study of blood T cell repertoires in COVID-19. Generated by immunoSEQ multiplex PCR, the TCRdb table keeps only in-frame clones and is missing some. The repertoire consists of some 230,000 clones, with around 83% occurring once and the leading ten covering around 7%. Sequencing used peripheral blood. The receptors stem from a woman aged 45 to 65 with acute or convalescent COVID-19. Both conserved end residues are part of each CDR3. A D gene is named only where the DNA matches it firmly. Clone size appears in some rows only: once, few, many, or a class for an expanded clone.

clone size | J gene | D gene | V gene | CDR3 DNA | CDR3 protein
NA | TRBJ2-2 | NA | TRBV29-1 | TGCAGCGCTTCTACAGGGCCGGGCACCGGGGAGCTGTTTTTT | CSASTGPGTGELFF
NA | TRBJ1-1 | NA | TRBV28 | TGTGCCAGCAGTACCCCCCTATCTGAAGCTTTCTTT | CASSTPLSEAFF
NA | TRBJ2-1 | TRBD2 | TRBV2 | TGTGCCAGCAGTGTCGAGCGGGAGGGCCAGAATGAGCAGTTCTTC | CASSVEREGQNEQFF
NA | TRBJ2-7 | TRBD1 | TRBV24-1 | TGTGCCACCAGTGAGGACAGGGGTCCCCCTGACGAGCAGTACTTC | CATSEDRGPPDEQYF
few | TRBJ1-5 | NA | TRBV4-1 | TGCGCCAGCAGCCAAGAAGACAGGTTTAGAGCGCCCCAGCATTTT | CASSQEDRFRAPQHF
NA | TRBJ1-3 | NA | TRBV5-6 | TGTGCCAGCAGCCTCCTGACGGAGTCCGGAAACACCATATATTTT | CASSLLTESGNTIYF
NA | TRBJ1-2 | TRBD1 | TRBV28 | TGTGCCAGCACCTGGGACAGCATTAACTATGGCTACACCTTC | CASTWDSINYGYTF
NA | TRBJ2-1 | NA | TRBV30 | TGTGCCTGGAATAGCGGCCTGAGGCACAATGAGCAGTTCTTC | CAWNSGLRHNEQFF
NA | TRBJ2-1 | TRBD1 | TRBV27 | TGTGCCAGCAGTTCGCCGGGACAGAATAATGAGCAGTTCTTC | CASSSPGQNNEQFF
NA | TRBJ1-3 | NA | TRBV19 | TGTGCCGTACAGGGAGCTGGAAACACCATATATTTT | CAVQGAGNTIYF
NA | TRBJ2-7 | TRBD2 | TRBV15 | TGTGCCACCAGCTTAGACAGAGCTACTAGCGGGAGAAGCTCCTACGAGCAGTACTTC | CATSLDRATSGRSSYEQYF
NA | TRBJ1-6 | TRBD1 | TRBV5-4 | TGTGCCAGCAGCTTGGCGCCGGGACAGCTAAATTCACCCCTCCACTTT | CASSLAPGQLNSPLHF
few | TRBJ1-6 | NA | TRBV19 | TGTGCCAGTACCACGGGATCACCCAATTCACCCCTCCACTTT | CASTTGSPNSPLHF
NA | TRBJ2-7 | NA | TRBV19 | TGTGCCAGTACGGCGGAACCAGCTTCCTACGAGCAGTACTTC | CASTAEPASYEQYF
NA | TRBJ2-7 | NA | TRBV5-4 | TGTGCCAGCAGCGGTTCCGGGACTCCCAGCTCCTACGAGCAGTACTTC | CASSGSGTPSSYEQYF
NA | TRBJ1-2 | NA | TRBV27 | TGTGCCAGCAGTTATTCCGGGGGAGGTGGCTACACCTTC | CASSYSGGGGYTF
NA | TRBJ1-1 | NA | TRBV14 | TGTGCCAGCAGCCAAGAGTGGCACGGACTCGGAGCTTTCTTT | CASSQEWHGLGAFF
NA | TRBJ1-2 | NA | TRBV6-6 | TGTGCCAGCAGTTACTCGAGGCTCAGGGACTATGGCTACACCTTC | CASSYSRLRDYGYTF
NA | TRBJ2-2 | NA | TRBV27 | TGTGCCAGCAGTTTATTAGGGGAGGCCGGGGAGCTGTTTTTT | CASSLLGEAGELFF
NA | TRBJ1-1 | NA | TRBV28 | TGTGCCAGCACCATTCACAGGGAGAGGGTCACTGAAGCTTTCTTT | CASTIHRERVTEAFF
NA | TRBJ2-1 | TRBD2 | TRBV7-2 | TGTGCCAGCAGCTCGGTCAGGAGCGGGAGGGCCTCCAATGAGCAGTTCTTC | CASSSVRSGRASNEQFF
NA | TRBJ2-7 | NA | TRBV2 | TGTGCCAGCAGTTTGGAAACCTCTAGCTCCTACGAGCAGTACTTC | CASSLETSSSYEQYF
few | TRBJ2-7 | NA | TRBV30 | TGTGCCTGGAGTGGTGGGGGGAGCTACGAGCAGTACTTC | CAWSGGGSYEQYF
NA | TRBJ2-3 | NA | TRBV7-9 | TGTGCCAGCAGCTTAGCAGGGGAAGATACGCAGTATTTT | CASSLAGEDTQYF
few | TRBJ2-5 | TRBD2 | TRBV7-2 | TGTGCCAGCAGCTTGGGACTAGGGGTAAATACCCAGTACTTC | CASSLGLGVNTQYF
many | TRBJ1-1 | NA | TRBV6-6 | TGTGCCAGCAGTCGTACCCCCTCAAGACAATTGATGAACACTGAAGCTTTCTTT | CASSRTPSRQLMNTEAFF
NA | TRBJ2-7 | TRBD1 | TRBV11-2 | TGTGCCAGCAGCACACAGGGGGTGCAGTACTTC | CASSTQGVQYF
NA | TRBJ2-1 | TRBD1 | TRBV25-1 | TGTGCCAGCAGTGCCGAGGACAGGGGCAGGGATGAGCAGTTCTTC | CASSAEDRGRDEQFF
NA | TRBJ2-5 | TRBD2 | TRBV6-5 | TGTGCCAGCAAAACCTGGGACCTGGGAGGGGAGACCCAGTACTTC | CASKTWDLGGETQYF
NA | TRBJ1-4 | NA | TRBV7-2 | TGTGCCAGCAGCTCGGCTCAGGGGCCGAGGGAAAAACTGTTTTTT | CASSSAQGPREKLFF
NA | TRBJ1-4 | NA | TRBV28 | TGTGCCAGCCAAAGAGATGCTAATGAAAAACTGTTTTTT | CASQRDANEKLFF
NA | TRBJ1-4 | NA | TRBV27 | TGTGCCAGCAGTTTTGGAAGGGGGGGTGAAAAACTGTTTTTT | CASSFGRGGEKLFF
NA | TRBJ2-1 | TRBD2 | TRBV9 | TGTGCCAGCAGCGTGGGAGCGGGGGGGCCGGTTTACAATGAGCAGTTCTTC | CASSVGAGGPVYNEQFF
NA | TRBJ1-5 | NA | TRBV12-3/TRBV12-4 | TGTGCCAGCAGTTTTAATTTGCAGCCCCAGCATTTT | CASSFNLQPQHF
NA | TRBJ2-3 | NA | TRBV2 | TGTGCCACCCACGGGGAGAGCGCATATACGCAGTATTTT | CATHGESAYTQYF
NA | TRBJ2-7 | NA | TRBV28 | TGTGCCAGCAGTCTACAGGGTTACGAGCAGTACTTC | CASSLQGYEQYF
NA | TRBJ2-5 | TRBD2 | TRBV18 | TGTGCCAGCTCACCGCGCGGCGGGAGGGGTCAAGAGACCCAGTACTTC | CASSPRGGRGQETQYF
NA | TRBJ1-2 | TRBD1 | TRBV5-1 | TGCGCCAGCAGCGTCGGGACAGGGGGGTCTCCTAATGGCTACACCTTC | CASSVGTGGSPNGYTF
NA | TRBJ2-5 | TRBD2 | TRBV7-9 | TGTGCCAGCAGCTTATCGGGGGGCCAGTACTTC | CASSLSGGQYF
once | TRBJ1-2 | TRBD1 | TRBV7-9 | TGTGCCAGCAGCGCAGGGGGTTTAGATGGCTACACCTTC | CASSAGGLDGYTF
NA | TRBJ1-3 | NA | TRBV19 | TGTGCCAGCCAACCCCTGCGCTTCTCTGGAAACACCATATATTTT | CASQPLRFSGNTIYF
NA | TRBJ1-2 | TRBD1 | TRBV6-6 | TGTGCCAGCGCTTACCAGGGGGCTGGCTACACCTTC | CASAYQGAGYTF
once | TRBJ2-5 | TRBD2 | TRBV4-2 | TGTGCCAGCAGCCAAGTTCTGGCGGGAGGTGATGGGGAGACCCAGTACTTC | CASSQVLAGGDGETQYF
NA | TRBJ1-4 | NA | TRBV2 | TGTGCCAGCAGAGTTGTGGGCACTAATGAAAAACTGTTTTTT | CASRVVGTNEKLFF
NA | TRBJ1-4 | TRBD1 | TRBV28 | TGTGCCAGCAGGGGGACAGGGGGCAGGGAAAAACTGTTTTTT | CASRGTGGREKLFF
NA | TRBJ2-5 | TRBD2 | TRBV7-2 | TGTGCCAGCAGTCCTAGGACTAGCGGGGGCCCAAGGCGGGAGACCCAGTACTTC | CASSPRTSGGPRRETQYF
once | TRBJ2-5 | NA | TRBV6-5 | TGTGCCAGCTCCACCCAGGGTTGGGAGACCCAGTACTTC | CASSTQGWETQYF
NA | TRBJ1-1 | TRBD1 | TRBV11-2 | TGTGCCAGCAGCGTAGACAGGGACACTGAAGCTTTCTTT | CASSVDRDTEAFF
NA | TRBJ2-7 | TRBD1 | TRBV28 | TGTGCCAGCAGTGGAGACAGGGGGCGGCAGTACTTC | CASSGDRGRQYF
NA | TRBJ1-1 | TRBD1 | TRBV7-2 | TGTGCCAGCAGCTTAGGTGGGACAGGGGGCCTGATCACTGAAGCTTTCTTT | CASSLGGTGGLITEAFF
NA | TRBJ2-5 | NA | TRBV5-1 | TGCGCCAGCAAGCCAGGACAGATCCAAGAGACCCAGTACTTC | CASKPGQIQETQYF
NA | TRBJ2-7 | NA | TRBV3-1/TRBV3-2 | TGTGCCAGCAGCCGCCCTCCTCCAGGGTTCTACGAGCAGTACTTC | CASSRPPPGFYEQYF
few | TRBJ2-1 | NA | TRBV19 | TGTGCCAGTAGTACCCGGCGGGAAGGCCACAATGAGCAGTTCTTC | CASSTRREGHNEQFF
NA | TRBJ2-1 | NA | TRBV30 | TGTGCCTGGAGTGTGATGGAGGGGACCGAGCAGTTCTTC | CAWSVMEGTEQFF
few | TRBJ2-5 | TRBD1 | TRBV25-1 | TGTGCCGTCAAGACAGGGGGCGCGGAGACCCAGTACTTC | CAVKTGGAETQYF
NA | TRBJ2-1 | TRBD2 | TRBV7-2 | TGTGCCAGCAGCCCGAAGACTAGCGGGTCTGGGAATTACAATGAGCAGTTCTTC | CASSPKTSGSGNYNEQFF
NA | TRBJ2-3 | TRBD1 | TRBV2 | TGTGCCAGCACTAGACAGGGGCGGGCAGATACGCAGTATTTT | CASTRQGRADTQYF
once | TRBJ2-7 | TRBD2 | TRBV5-4 | TGTGCCAGCAGCTTGGGCGGGAGGGCCTACGAGCAGTACTTC | CASSLGGRAYEQYF
NA | TRBJ2-7 | NA | TRBV3-1/TRBV3-2 | TGTGCCAGCAGCCAAGGATGGGCCCCCTACGAGCAGTACTTC | CASSQGWAPYEQYF